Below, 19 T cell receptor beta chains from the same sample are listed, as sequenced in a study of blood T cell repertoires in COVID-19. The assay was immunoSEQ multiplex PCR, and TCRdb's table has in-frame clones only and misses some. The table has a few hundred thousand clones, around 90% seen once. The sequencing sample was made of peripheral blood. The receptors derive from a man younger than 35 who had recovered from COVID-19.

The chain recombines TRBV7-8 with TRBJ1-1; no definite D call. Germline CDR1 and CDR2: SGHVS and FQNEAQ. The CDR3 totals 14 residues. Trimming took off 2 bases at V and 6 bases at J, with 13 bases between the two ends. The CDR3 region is CASSLLGVEAEAFF. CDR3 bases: TGTGCCAGCAGCTTACTTGGGGTGGAGGCTGAAGCTTTCTTT. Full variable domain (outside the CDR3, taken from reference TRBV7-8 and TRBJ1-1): GAGVSQSPRYKVAKRGQDVALRCDPISGHVSLFWYQQALGQGPEFLTYFQNEAQLDKSGLPSDRFFAERPEGSVSTLKIQRTQQEDSAVYLCASSLLGVEAEAFFGQGTRLTVV.

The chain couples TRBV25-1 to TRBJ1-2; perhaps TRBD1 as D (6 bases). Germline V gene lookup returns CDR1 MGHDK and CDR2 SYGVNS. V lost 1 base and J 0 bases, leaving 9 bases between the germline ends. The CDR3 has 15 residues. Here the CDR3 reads CASSELDRPNYGYTF. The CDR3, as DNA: TGTGCCAGCAGTGAATTGGACAGACCTAACTATGGCTACACCTTC.

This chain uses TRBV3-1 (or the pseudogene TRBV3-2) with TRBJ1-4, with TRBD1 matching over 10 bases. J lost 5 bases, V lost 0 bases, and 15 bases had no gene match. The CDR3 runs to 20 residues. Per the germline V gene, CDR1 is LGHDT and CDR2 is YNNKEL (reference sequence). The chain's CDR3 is CASSQDPWTGGETVNEKLFF. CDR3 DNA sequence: TGTGCCAGCAGCCAAGATCCGTGGACAGGGGGGGAGACCGTAAATGAAAAACTGTTTTTT.

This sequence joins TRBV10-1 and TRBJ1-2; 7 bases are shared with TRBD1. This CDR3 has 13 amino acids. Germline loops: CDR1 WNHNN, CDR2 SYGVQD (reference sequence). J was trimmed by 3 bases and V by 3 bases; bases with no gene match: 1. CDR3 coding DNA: TGCGCCAGCAGTGAAGGGACAGACTATGGCTACACCTTC. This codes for CASSEGTDYGYTF.

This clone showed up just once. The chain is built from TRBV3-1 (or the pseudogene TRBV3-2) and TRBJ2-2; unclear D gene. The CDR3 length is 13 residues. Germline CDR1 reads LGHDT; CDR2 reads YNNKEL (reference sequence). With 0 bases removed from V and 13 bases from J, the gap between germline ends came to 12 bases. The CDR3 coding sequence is TGTGCCAGCAGCCAAGATAGTCGAGGTTGGCTGTTTTTT. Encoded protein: CASSQDSRGWLFF.

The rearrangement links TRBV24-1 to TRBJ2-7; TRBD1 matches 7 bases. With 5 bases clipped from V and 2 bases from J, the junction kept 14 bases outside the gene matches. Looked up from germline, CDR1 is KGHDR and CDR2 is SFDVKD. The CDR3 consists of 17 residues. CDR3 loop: CATSGYDRAKGTYEQYF. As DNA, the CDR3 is TGTGCCACCAGTGGCTACGACAGGGCCAAAGGAACCTACGAGCAGTACTTC.

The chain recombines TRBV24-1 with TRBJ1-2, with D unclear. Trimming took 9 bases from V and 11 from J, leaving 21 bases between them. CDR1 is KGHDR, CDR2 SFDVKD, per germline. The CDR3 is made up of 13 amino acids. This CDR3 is CATSAGFDSGYTF. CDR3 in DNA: TGTGCCACCTCGGCCGGGTTCGATTCTGGGTACACCTTC.

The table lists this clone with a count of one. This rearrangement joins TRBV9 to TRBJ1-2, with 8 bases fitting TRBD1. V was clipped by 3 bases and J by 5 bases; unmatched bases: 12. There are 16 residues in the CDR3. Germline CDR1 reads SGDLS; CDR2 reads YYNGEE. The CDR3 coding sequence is TGTGCCAGCAGCGGGGAGACAGGGGTTAACGGATATGGCTACACCTTC. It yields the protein CASSGETGVNGYGYTF. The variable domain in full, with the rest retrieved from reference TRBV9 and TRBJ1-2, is DSGVTQTPKHLITATGQRVTLRCSPRSGDLSVYWYQQSLDQGLQFLIQYYNGEERAKGNILERFSAQQFPDLHSELNLSSLELGDSALYFCASSGETGVNGYGYTFGSGTRLTVV.

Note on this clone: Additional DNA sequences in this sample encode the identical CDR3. The CDR3 here is CASSLQGAGEQYF. Here the CDR3 DNA reads TGTGCCAGCAGTCTACAGGGGGCCGGCGAGCAGTACTTC. The V gene is TRBV12-3 or TRBV12-4, the J gene TRBJ2-7, with TRBD1 identical over 9 bases. The CDR3 is 13 residues long. The V segment lost 5 bases and the J segment 6 bases; nucleotides outside the gene matches: 5.

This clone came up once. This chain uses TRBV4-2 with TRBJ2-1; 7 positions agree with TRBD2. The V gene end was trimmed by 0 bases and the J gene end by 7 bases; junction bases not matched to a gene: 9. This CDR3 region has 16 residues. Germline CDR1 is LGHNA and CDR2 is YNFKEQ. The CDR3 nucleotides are TGTGCCAGCAGCCAAGATCAAGGACTAGTTATGAATGAGCAGTTCTTC. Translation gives CASSQDQGLVMNEQFF.

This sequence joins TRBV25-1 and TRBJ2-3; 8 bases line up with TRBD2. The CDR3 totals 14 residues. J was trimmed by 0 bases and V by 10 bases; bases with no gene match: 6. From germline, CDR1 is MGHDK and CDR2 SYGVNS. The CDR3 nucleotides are TGTGCCACCCGAGCGGGAGTTAGCACAGATACGCAGTATTTT. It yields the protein CATRAGVSTDTQYF.

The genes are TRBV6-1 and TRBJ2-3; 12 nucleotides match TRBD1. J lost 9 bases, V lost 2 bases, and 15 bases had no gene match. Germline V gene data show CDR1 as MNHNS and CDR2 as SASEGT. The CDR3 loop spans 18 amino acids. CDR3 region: CASSERWGQGAGRGTQYF. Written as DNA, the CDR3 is TGTGCCAGCAGTGAAAGGTGGGGACAGGGGGCCGGGCGAGGGACGCAGTATTTT.

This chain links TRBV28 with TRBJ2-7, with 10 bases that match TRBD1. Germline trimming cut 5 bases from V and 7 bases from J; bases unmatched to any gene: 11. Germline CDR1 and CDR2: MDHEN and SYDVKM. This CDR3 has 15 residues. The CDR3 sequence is CASSRGGTGEWEQYF. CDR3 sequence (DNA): TGTGCCAGCAGTAGGGGCGGGACAGGGGAATGGGAGCAGTACTTC. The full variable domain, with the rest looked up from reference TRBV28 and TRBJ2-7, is DVKVTQSSRYLVKRTGEKVFLECVQDMDHENMFWYRQDPGLGLRLIYFSYDVKMKEKGDIPEGYSVSREKKERFSLILESASTNQTSMYLCASSRGGTGEWEQYFGPGTRLTVT.

For the CDR3, the DNA is TGTGCTAGTGATGGGACTAGCGGGACCTACGAGCAGTACTTC. It specifies CASDGTSGTYEQYF. V is TRBV12-5 and J is TRBJ2-7, with TRBD2 identical over 13 bases. Trimming cost V 7 bases and J 2 bases; bases outside gene matches: 2. CDR1 and CDR2 (germline): LGHNT, FRNRAP. The CDR3 is 14 amino acids.

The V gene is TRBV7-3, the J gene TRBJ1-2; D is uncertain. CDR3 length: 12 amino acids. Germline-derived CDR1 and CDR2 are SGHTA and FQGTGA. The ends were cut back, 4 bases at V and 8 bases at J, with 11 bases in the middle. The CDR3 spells CASSSSGIGYTF. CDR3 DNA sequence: TGTGCCAGCAGCTCTTCGGGGATCGGCTACACCTTC.

The CDR3 spells CASSQAGQRPGYTF. In DNA form, the CDR3 reads TGTGCCAGCAGCCAAGCGGGACAGCGCCCCGGCTACACCTTC. The chain is built from TRBV3-1 (or the pseudogene TRBV3-2) and TRBJ1-2, with TRBD1 identical over 7 bases. Germline assignment: CDR1 LGHDT and CDR2 YNNKEL (reference sequence). CDR3 length equals 14 residues. J was trimmed by 8 bases and V by 1 base; bases with no gene match: 7.

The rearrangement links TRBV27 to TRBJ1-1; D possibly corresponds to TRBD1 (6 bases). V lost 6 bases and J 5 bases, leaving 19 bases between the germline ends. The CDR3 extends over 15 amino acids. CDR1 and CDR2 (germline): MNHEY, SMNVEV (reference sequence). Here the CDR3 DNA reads TGTGCCAGCAGCCTAGGCAGGGGCGGAGGAACTGAAGCTTTCTTT. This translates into CASSLGRGGGTEAFF.

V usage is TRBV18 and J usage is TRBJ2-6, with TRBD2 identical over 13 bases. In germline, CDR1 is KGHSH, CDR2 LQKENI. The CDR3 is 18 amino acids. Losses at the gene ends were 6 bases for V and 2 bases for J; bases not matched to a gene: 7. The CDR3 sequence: CASSAGTSGVAGANVLTF. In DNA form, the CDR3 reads TGTGCCAGCTCGGCCGGGACTAGCGGGGTAGCTGGGGCCAACGTCCTGACTTTC.

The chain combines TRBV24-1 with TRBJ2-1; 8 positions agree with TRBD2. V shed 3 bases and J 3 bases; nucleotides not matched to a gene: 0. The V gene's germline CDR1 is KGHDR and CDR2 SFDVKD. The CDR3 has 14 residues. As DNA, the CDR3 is TGTGCCACCAGTGATAGCGGGAGCTACAATGAGCAGTTCTTC. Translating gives CATSDSGSYNEQFF.